This entry lists 3 T cell receptor beta chains sequenced from one sample in a study of T cells after yellow fever vaccination. TCRdb passed the 5' RACE reads through MiXCR, listing each CDR3 protein once. Among about 340,000 distinct CDR3 sequences listed, 8.7% were seen once. Here the sequenced sample was PBMCs, taken on the day of the first yellow fever vaccination. Receptors originate from a man aged 18 to 29 who received the YFV17D yellow fever vaccine.

The V gene is TRBV16, the J gene TRBJ1-5; D is possibly TRBD1 (5 bases). Between the trimmed V and J ends, which lost 2 bases and 4 bases, there was a span of 9 bases. Germline CDR1 and CDR2: KGHSY and FQNENV. The CDR3 contains 14 residues. CDR3 sequence (DNA): TGTGCCAGCAGCCAAGGCAGGGTTAATCAGCCCCAGCATTTT. Its translation is CASSQGRVNQPQHF.

This clonotype was detected only a few times. This chain joins TRBV20-1 and TRBJ1-1; D not certain. V lost 5 bases, J lost 2 bases, and 12 bases lay in between. The CDR3 extends over 13 amino acids. From germline, CDR1 is DFQATT and CDR2 SNEGSKA (reference sequence). The CDR3 loop is CSASTATNTEAFF. In nucleotides, the CDR3 is TGCAGTGCTTCGACGGCGACTAACACTGAAGCTTTCTTT.

CDR3 residues: CATRGRQGDQETQYF. CDR3 sequence (DNA): TGTGCCACCCGGGGTAGACAGGGGGACCAAGAGACCCAGTACTTC. The rearrangement uses TRBV25-1 and TRBJ2-5; the match to TRBD1 covers 9 bases. The length of the CDR3 is 15 residues. The V gene's germline CDR1 is MGHDK and CDR2 SYGVNS. The V gene end was trimmed by 10 bases and the J gene end by 0 bases; junction bases not matched to a gene: 9.